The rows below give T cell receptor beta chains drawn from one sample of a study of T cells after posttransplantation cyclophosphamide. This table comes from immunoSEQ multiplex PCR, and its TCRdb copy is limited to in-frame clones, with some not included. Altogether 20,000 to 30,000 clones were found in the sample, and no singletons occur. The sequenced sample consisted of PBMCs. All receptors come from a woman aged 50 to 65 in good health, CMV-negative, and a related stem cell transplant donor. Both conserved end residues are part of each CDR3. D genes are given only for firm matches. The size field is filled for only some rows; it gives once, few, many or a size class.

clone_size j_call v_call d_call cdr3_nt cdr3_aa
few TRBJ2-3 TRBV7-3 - TGTGCCAGCAGCTTAACCCCCCCCGGGAGCACAGATACGCAGTATTTT CASSLTPPGSTDTQYF
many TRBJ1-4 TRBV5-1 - TGCGCCAGCAGCTTGAATCCGGGTAGCTCTAATGAAAAACTGTTTTTT CASSLNPGSSNEKLFF
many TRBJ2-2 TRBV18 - TGTGCCAGCTCACCAACAGGGCTGGGGGCCGGGGAGCTGTTTTTT CASSPTGLGAGELFF
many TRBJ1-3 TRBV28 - TGTGCCAGCAGTTTCGGGGGGCGTACAGGAAACACCATATATTTT CASSFGGRTGNTIYF
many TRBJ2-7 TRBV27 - TGTGCCAGCAGTTTCGGAAAGGCGGTTCACTACGAGCAGTACTTC CASSFGKAVHYEQYF
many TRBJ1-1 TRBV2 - TGTGCCAGCAGTGGACAGCCGAACACTGAAGCTTTCTTT CASSGQPNTEAFF
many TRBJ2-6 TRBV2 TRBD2 TGTGCCAGCAGTGAGCGGGAGGTTGCTTACGTCCTGACTTTC CASSEREVAYVLTF
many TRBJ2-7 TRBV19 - TGTGCCAGTAGTATATCAACAGGAAACTACGAGCAGTACTTC CASSISTGNYEQYF
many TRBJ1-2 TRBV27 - TGTGCCAGCAGTCTACAGCCGTTAGCTAACTATGGCTACACCTTC CASSLQPLANYGYTF
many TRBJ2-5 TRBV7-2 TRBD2 TGTGCCAGCAGCTTATCGGCCAGCGGGGGGGCCCGGGAGACCCAGTACTTC CASSLSASGGARETQYF
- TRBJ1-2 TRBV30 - TGTGCCTGGAGTCAGGGGAACTATGGCTACACCTTC CAWSQGNYGYTF
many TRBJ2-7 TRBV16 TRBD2 TGTGCCAGCAGCCAATCGGGACTAGCCTACGAGCAGTACTTC CASSQSGLAYEQYF
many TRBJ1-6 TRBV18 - TGTGCCAGCTCCCCCATGAATTCACCCCTCCACTTT CASSPMNSPLHF
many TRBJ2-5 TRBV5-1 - TGCGCCAGCAGCTTGGAGGGTAGTGGGAGAGGTGAGACCCAGTACTTC CASSLEGSGRGETQYF
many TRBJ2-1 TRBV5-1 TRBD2 TGCGCCAGCAGCTTGGAAGTAGCGGGAGTTGGTGAGCAGTTCTTC CASSLEVAGVGEQFF
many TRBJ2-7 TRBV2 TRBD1 TGTGCCAGCAGCTTGCAAGGGGGCTCAGTAGGCGAGCAGTACTTC CASSLQGGSVGEQYF
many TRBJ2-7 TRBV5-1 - TGCGCCAGCAGGAGAACAGAGAGCTCCTACGAGCAGTACTTC CASRRTESSYEQYF
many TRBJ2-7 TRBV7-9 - TGTGCCAGCAGCTCAGGGTTACCCTACGAGCAGTACTTC CASSSGLPYEQYF
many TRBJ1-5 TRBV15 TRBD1 TGTGCCACCAGCAAAAACAGGGGGAATAGCAATCAGCCCCAGCATTTT CATSKNRGNSNQPQHF
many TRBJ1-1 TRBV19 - TGTGCCAGTAGTCCCAGGGTTGACACTGAAGCTTTCTTT CASSPRVDTEAFF
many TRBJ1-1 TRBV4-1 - TGCGCCAGCAGCCAAGCGGGAGCCATGAAATACCTGAACACTGAAGCTTTCTTT CASSQAGAMKYLNTEAFF
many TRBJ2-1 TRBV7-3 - TGTGCCAGCAGCTCCGGACAGTCGGGTGAGCAGTTCTTC CASSSGQSGEQFF
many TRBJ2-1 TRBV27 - TGTGCCAGCAGCCCTACAGGGTATGAATCCAATGAGCAGTTCTTC CASSPTGYESNEQFF
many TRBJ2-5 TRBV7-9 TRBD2 TGTGCCAGCAGCTTGCGGACTAGCGGGGGTCAAGAGACCCAGTACTTC CASSLRTSGGQETQYF
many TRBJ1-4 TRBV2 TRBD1 TGTGCCAGCCGGGACAGGGGGGTGGAATTCGAAAAACTGTTTTTT CASRDRGVEFEKLFF
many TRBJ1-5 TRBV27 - TGTGCCAGCAGTTTAAGTTTGGGCAGTTTCCAGCCCCAGCATTTT CASSLSLGSFQPQHF
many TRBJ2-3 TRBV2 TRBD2 TGTGCCAGTCTCAGTAGCGGGGCGGGTTCGGATACGCAGTATTTT CASLSSGAGSDTQYF
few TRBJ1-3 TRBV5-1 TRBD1 TGCGCCAGCAGCTCTTTAACCGGGACAGGGGACGGAAACACCATATATTTT CASSSLTGTGDGNTIYF
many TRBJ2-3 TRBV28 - TGTGCCAGCAGGGAGGGGGCAAGGGCAGATACGCAGTATTTT CASREGARADTQYF
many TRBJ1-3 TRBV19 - TGTGCCAGTAGCCAGGACAGAAGCTCTGGAAACACCATATATTTT CASSQDRSSGNTIYF
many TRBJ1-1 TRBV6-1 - TGTGCCAGCAGTGAAGTTACGACAGCTCACACTGAAGCTTTCTTT CASSEVTTAHTEAFF
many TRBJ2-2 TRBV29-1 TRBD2 TGCAGCGTTGAAGATCGGGAGGGGCCCGACACCGGGGAGCTGTTTTTT CSVEDREGPDTGELFF
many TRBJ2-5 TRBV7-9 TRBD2 TGTGCCAGCAGCTTAGCGGGAGGGGCAGAGACCCAGTACTTC CASSLAGGAETQYF
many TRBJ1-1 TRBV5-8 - TGTGCCAGCAGCTTGGTTAGGGGGAACACTGAAGCTTTCTTT CASSLVRGNTEAFF
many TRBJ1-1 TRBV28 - TGTGCCAGCAGTTCGGCCGTCAGGGGTATCGCTGAAGCTTTCTTT CASSSAVRGIAEAFF
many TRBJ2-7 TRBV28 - TGTGCCAGCAGTCAAGGCGCCACGGGCGAGCAGTACTTC CASSQGATGEQYF
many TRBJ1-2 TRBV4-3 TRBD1 TGCGCCAGCAGCCAAGCGACAGGGGGCGCAAATGGCTACACCTTC CASSQATGGANGYTF
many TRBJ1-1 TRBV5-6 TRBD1 TGTGCCAGCAGCTTGGGGGACAGGGGACAAGCTTTCTTT CASSLGDRGQAFF
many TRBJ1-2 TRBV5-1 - TGCGCCAGCAGCTTGGAAGGGGAAGGCTACACCTTC CASSLEGEGYTF
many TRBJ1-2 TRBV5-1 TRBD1 TGCGCCAGCAGCACCGGACAGGGGTCCTATGGCTACACCTTC CASSTGQGSYGYTF
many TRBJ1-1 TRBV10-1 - TGCGCCAGCAGTGATGCAGGCCGAACTGAAGCTTTCTTT CASSDAGRTEAFF